This TCR beta chain came from a study of blood T cells in healthy people across ages. The ends were cut back, 5 bases at V and 4 bases at J, with 23 bases in the middle. Germline lookup yields CDR1 DFQATT and CDR2 SNEGSKA (reference sequence). There are 16 residues in the CDR3. The table lists this clonotype with a few counts. Sample-barcoded 5' priming and a J-beta primer mix drove a second PCR of roughly 6 to 12 cycles. TCRdb called the 5' RACE reads again in MiXCR, with one record for every CDR3 protein. Of around 1.7 million distinct CDR3 sequences in the sample, about 28% were seen once. The specimen sequenced was blood. The receptor was isolated from a woman aged 25 to 45 in good health. This rearrangement joins TRBV20-1 to TRBJ1-2; a weak D match, TRBD1 (6 bases). The CDR3, as DNA: TGCAGTGCTCGAAAGGCCGGGCAGGGGAGTGGCTATGGCTACACCTTC. Translated, it gives CSARKAGQGSGYGYTF.